Following are 24 T cell receptor beta chains from one sample sequenced in a study of OX40 agonist ivuxolimab in advanced cancers. Using immunoSEQ multiplex PCR, the repertoire was profiled, and TCRdb retains in-frame clones only, with some absent. The profile covers some 69,000 clones, with roughly 90% appearing a single time and approximately 0.49% taken by the ten largest. Sequenced here: CD4+ or CD8+ T cells sorted from blood, sampled in a trial of the OX40 agonist ivuxolimab. These TCRs come from an adult with an advanced solid tumor such as melanoma, head and neck, liver or kidney cancer.

V usage is TRBV5-1 and J usage is TRBJ2-2; D is possibly TRBD1 or TRBD2 (5 bases each). Trimming cost V 7 bases and J 3 bases, with 10 bases left between them. The length of the CDR3 is 13 residues. Per germline, CDR1 SGHRS and CDR2 YFSETQ. This chain's CDR3 is CASSRDDTGELFF. CDR3 coding DNA: TGCGCCAGCTCGAGGGACGACACCGGGGAGCTGTTTTTT.

The CDR3 is CAWQDRGGYLAGANVLTF. The CDR3 nucleotides read TGTGCCTGGCAAGACAGGGGGGGATACCTAGCTGGGGCCAACGTCCTGACTTTC. This rearrangement joins TRBV30 to TRBJ2-6, with TRBD1 matching over 9 bases. Germline trimming cut 5 bases from V and 2 bases from J; bases unmatched to any gene: 13. Germline CDR1 GTSNPN, CDR2 SVGIG (reference sequence). The CDR3 loop spans 18 amino acids.

The chain employs TRBV5-1 and TRBJ1-2; D possibly corresponds to TRBD1 (6 bases). This CDR3 is 15 amino acids long. V was trimmed by 2 bases and J by 3 bases, leaving 14 bases between them. The V gene's germline CDR1 is SGHRS and CDR2 YFSETQ. Here the CDR3 DNA reads TGCGCCAGCAGCTTAGGACAGCTAAGGGACTATGGCTACACCTTC. This sequence encodes CASSLGQLRDYGYTF.

The chain links TRBV6-6 to TRBJ2-7; 12 bases match TRBD2. CDR1 is MNHNY, CDR2 SVGAGI, per germline (reference sequence). The CDR3 consists of 15 residues. After removal of 6 bases from V and 0 bases from J, the junction contained 3 bases not matched to a gene. This CDR3 is CASRKGLAGSYEQYF. CDR3 bases: TGTGCCAGCAGAAAGGGACTAGCGGGCTCCTACGAGCAGTACTTC.

The chain joins TRBV19 to TRBJ1-2; D is perhaps TRBD1 (5 bases). The CDR3 length is 15 residues. V was cut by 7 bases and J by 0 bases, with 15 bases left in between. Germline values: CDR1 LNHDA, CDR2 SQIVND (reference sequence). CDR3 protein: CASTRTTGSNYGYTF. The CDR3 DNA follows: TGTGCCAGTACCAGAACCACAGGATCTAACTATGGCTACACCTTC. The full variable domain, completed using reference TRBV19 and TRBJ1-2, is DGGITQSPKYLFRKEGQNVTLSCEQNLNHDAMYWYRQDPGQGLRLIYYSQIVNDFQKGDIAEGYSVSREKKESFPLTVTSAQKNPTAFYLCASTRTTGSNYGYTFGSGTRLTVV.

The CDR3 DNA reads TGTGCCAGCAGTTATTTCCCGGGAGAGGGGGAGACCCAGTACTTC. It codes for CASSYFPGEGETQYF. The chain carries TRBV6-9 and TRBJ2-5, with a possible D match to TRBD2 (6 bases). The CDR3 spans 15 residues. Germline loops: CDR1 MNHGY, CDR2 SVAAGI. Trimming stripped 1 base from V and 5 bases from J, with 14 bases between.

The chain recombines TRBV27 with TRBJ1-4, with D perhaps matching TRBD1 (6 bases). The CDR3 totals 12 residues. Germline V gives CDR1 MNHEY, CDR2 SMNVEV (reference sequence). V shed 10 bases and J shed 7 bases, with 13 bases lying between them. In DNA form, the CDR3 reads TGTGCCACAGGGGCATTCGGTGAAAAACTGTTTTTT. This translates into CATGAFGEKLFF. The whole variable domain, remainder taken from reference TRBV27 and TRBJ1-4, is EAQVTQNPRYLITVTGKKLTVTCSQNMNHEYMSWYRQDPGLGLRQIYYSMNVEVTDKGDVPEGYKVSRKEKRNFPLILESPSPNQTSLYFCATGAFGEKLFFGSGTQLSVL.

The rearrangement links TRBV19 to TRBJ2-1; D may be TRBD1 or TRBD2 (7 bases each). V was shortened by 5 bases and J by 9 bases, with 14 bases between the two germline ends. CDR3 size: 13 residues. The germline V gene has CDR1 LNHDA and CDR2 SQIVND (reference sequence). CDR3 nucleotides: TGTGCCAGTAGTTTCCAGGGGGGGATTGAGCAGTTCTTC. Translation gives CASSFQGGIEQFF.

The chain has TRBV5-1 and TRBJ1-1; possible D gene TRBD1, 5 bases. V was pared by 4 bases and J by 5 bases, with 18 bases between. CDR1 SGHRS and CDR2 YFSETQ come from the germline V gene. This CDR3 comprises 15 residues. The CDR3 nucleotides are TGCGCCAGCAGCCCGAAACGCCAGGCAGGGACTGAAGCTTTCTTT. Residues: CASSPKRQAGTEAFF. The entire variable domain, with the rest obtained from reference TRBV5-1 and TRBJ1-1, is as follows: KAGVTQTPRYLIKTRGQQVTLSCSPISGHRSVSWYQQTPGQGLQFLFEYFSETQRNKGNFPGRFSGRQFSNSRSEMNVSTLELGDSALYLCASSPKRQAGTEAFFGQGTRLTVV.

The chain uses TRBV30 and TRBJ2-1; 12 bases are shared with TRBD2. J lost 15 bases, V lost 4 bases, and 4 bases had no gene match. The germline V gene has CDR1 GTSNPN and CDR2 SVGIG (reference sequence). This CDR3 is 11 amino acids long. CDR3 sequence reads: CAWTTSGSRFF. The DNA for the CDR3 is TGTGCCTGGACGACTAGCGGGAGCAGGTTCTTC.

The gene calls are TRBV19 and TRBJ1-5; tentative D call: TRBD1 (5 bases). CDR1 LNHDA and CDR2 SQIVND come from the germline V gene (reference sequence). V was shortened by 6 bases and J by 7 bases, with 13 bases between the two germline ends. The length of the CDR3 is 13 residues. In DNA form, the CDR3 reads TGTGCCAGTAGGGAGGTACGGGGCCAGCCCCAGCATTTT. Its protein product is CASREVRGQPQHF.

V and J are TRBV7-9 and TRBJ2-7; 9 positions match TRBD1. Trimming removed 5 bases from V and 6 bases from J; junction bases left unmatched: 8. Germline V lookup: CDR1 SEHNR, CDR2 FQNEAQ (reference sequence). This CDR3 has 14 residues. The CDR3 DNA follows: TGTGCCAGCAGCCTGGGACAGGGCGGGCGCGAGCAGTACTTC. This codes for CASSLGQGGREQYF.

This rearrangement joins TRBV27 to TRBJ2-1; possible D gene TRBD2, 7 bases. V dropped 4 bases and J dropped 2 bases, with 18 bases sitting between them. This CDR3 contains 17 residues. The germline gives CDR1 MNHEY, CDR2 SMNVEV (reference sequence). The CDR3 DNA follows: TGTGCCAGCAGTTGGCGGGGAGGGGGTTATCCCTACAATGAGCAGTTCTTC. This encodes CASSWRGGGYPYNEQFF.

The chain carries TRBV6-5 and TRBJ2-1, with 12 bases matching TRBD1. The germline CDR1 and CDR2 sequences are MNHEY and SVGAGI. The CDR3 totals 14 residues. The V gene end was trimmed by 2 bases and the J gene end by 11 bases; junction bases not matched to a gene: 4. The chain's CDR3 is CASSYDRDRGQQFF. CDR3 sequence (DNA): TGTGCCAGCAGTTACGATCGGGACAGGGGGCAGCAGTTCTTC.

The chain joins TRBV5-6 to TRBJ1-5, with 10 bases identical to TRBD1. Germline CDR1 reads SGHDT; CDR2 reads YYEEEE. This CDR3 is built from 16 residues. V lost 4 bases and J lost 0; bases outside the gene matches: 4. This chain's CDR3 is CASSIDRGLSNQPQHF. CDR3 bases: TGTGCCAGCAGCATAGACAGGGGGCTTAGCAATCAGCCCCAGCATTTT.

The rearrangement uses TRBV5-6 and TRBJ2-7; D gene unclear. Germline CDR1 is SGHDT and CDR2 is YYEEEE. This CDR3 comprises 15 residues. V was cut by 1 base and J by 1 base, with 12 bases left in between. CDR3 in DNA: TGTGCCAGCAGCTTGTCGGGCGCGTGGTCCTACGAGCAGTACTTC. This sequence encodes CASSLSGAWSYEQYF.

The chain recombines TRBV19 with TRBJ1-5; D is unresolved. The V and J ends lost 7 bases and 2 bases respectively, with 9 bases between them. Germline V gene lookup returns CDR1 LNHDA and CDR2 SQIVND (reference sequence). CDR3 length: 13 amino acids. In DNA form, the CDR3 reads TGTGCCAGTAACCCGGCTGGCAATCAGCCCCAGCATTTT. It codes for CASNPAGNQPQHF.

The V call is TRBV19, the J call TRBJ2-7, with TRBD2 matching 8 bases. This CDR3 has 14 residues. V trimming: 5 bases; J trimming: 6 bases; junction bases outside the gene matches: 9. The germline gives CDR1 LNHDA, CDR2 SQIVND (reference sequence). As DNA, the CDR3 is TGTGCCAGTAGTGAACAAGCGGGAGCCGGCGAGCAGTACTTC. Its translation: CASSEQAGAGEQYF. Full variable domain (rest looked up from reference TRBV19 and TRBJ2-7): DGGITQSPKYLFRKEGQNVTLSCEQNLNHDAMYWYRQDPGQGLRLIYYSQIVNDFQKGDIAEGYSVSREKKESFPLTVTSAQKNPTAFYLCASSEQAGAGEQYFGPGTRLTVT.

This clone was picked up one time. The V and J genes are TRBV4-1 and TRBJ2-5; D is possibly TRBD1 (6 bases). The CDR3 runs to 16 residues. V dropped 4 bases and J dropped 3 bases, with 18 bases sitting between them. CDR1 is MGHRA, CDR2 YSYEKL, per germline. The CDR3 sequence: CASSPLPGDVEETQYF. CDR3 bases: TGCGCCAGCAGCCCTCTGCCAGGGGACGTAGAAGAGACCCAGTACTTC.

This sequence joins TRBV7-3 and TRBJ2-7; possibly TRBD2 for D (6 bases). Trimming took off 5 bases at V and 6 bases at J, with 14 bases between the two ends. The length of the CDR3 is 13 residues. Germline V gives CDR1 SGHTA, CDR2 FQGTGA. CDR3 protein: CASSTHGSFEQYF. The DNA of the CDR3 is TGTGCCAGCAGCACCCACGGGAGTTTCGAGCAGTACTTC. Together with reference TRBV7-3 and TRBJ2-7, the CDR3 gives the full variable domain: GAGVSQTPSNKVTEKGKYVELRCDPISGHTALYWYRQSLGQGPEFLIYFQGTGAADDSGLPNDRFFAVRPEGSVSTLKIQRTERGDSAVYLCASSTHGSFEQYFGPGTRLTVT.

The chain carries TRBV10-3 and TRBJ2-2; 11 nucleotides line up with TRBD1. In germline, CDR1 is ENHRY, CDR2 SYGVKD. There are 15 residues in the CDR3. The V segment lost 6 bases and the J segment 5 bases; nucleotides outside the gene matches: 5. The CDR3 region has the DNA TGTGCCATCAGACGGGGGACAGGGGGGACCGGGGAGCTGTTTTTT. Protein: CAIRRGTGGTGELFF.

The chain carries TRBV30 and TRBJ2-7; tentatively, D is TRBD1 (6 bases). Germline lookup yields CDR1 GTSNPN and CDR2 SVGIG (reference sequence). The CDR3 contains 14 residues. V was cut by 0 bases and J by 4 bases, with 13 bases left in between. CDR3 bases: TGTGCCTGGAGTGTACTTTTGACAGGTTACGAGCAGTACTTC. As protein: CAWSVLLTGYEQYF.

The chain links TRBV7-9 to TRBJ2-7; 7 bases are a match to TRBD1. The length of the CDR3 is 15 residues. CDR1 is SEHNR, CDR2 FQNEAQ, per germline (reference sequence). The CDR3 reads CASHSTTGLSYEQYF. Written as DNA, the CDR3 is TGTGCTAGCCACTCAACGACAGGGTTGTCCTACGAGCAGTACTTC.

In this sample, this clone turned up once. The genes are TRBV5-1 and TRBJ1-2; TRBD1 matches at 9 bases. This CDR3 is built from 17 residues. Germline V gene sequence: CDR1 SGHRS, CDR2 YFSETQ. The ends lost 2 bases at V and 3 bases at J; junction bases unmatched: 11. The DNA of the CDR3 is TGCGCCAGCAGCTTCGACACCGGGACAGGGAAGGACTATGGCTACACCTTC. Translated: CASSFDTGTGKDYGYTF.